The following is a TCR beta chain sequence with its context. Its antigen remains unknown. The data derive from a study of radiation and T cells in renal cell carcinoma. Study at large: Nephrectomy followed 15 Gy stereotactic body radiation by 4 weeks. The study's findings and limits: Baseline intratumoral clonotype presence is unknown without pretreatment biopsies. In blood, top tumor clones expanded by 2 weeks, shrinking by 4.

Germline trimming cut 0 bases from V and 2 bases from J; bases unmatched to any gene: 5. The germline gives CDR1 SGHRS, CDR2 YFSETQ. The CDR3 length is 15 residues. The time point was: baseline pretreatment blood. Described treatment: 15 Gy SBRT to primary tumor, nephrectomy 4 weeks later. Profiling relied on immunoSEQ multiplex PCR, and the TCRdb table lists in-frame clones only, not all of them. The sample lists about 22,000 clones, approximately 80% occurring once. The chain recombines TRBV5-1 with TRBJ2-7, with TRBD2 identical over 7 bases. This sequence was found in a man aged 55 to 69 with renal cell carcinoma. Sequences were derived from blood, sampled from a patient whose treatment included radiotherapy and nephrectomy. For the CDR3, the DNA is TGCGCCAGCAGCTTGGGGCGGGGGACCACCTACGAGCAGTACTTC. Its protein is CASSLGRGTTYEQYF.